This T cell receptor (beta chain) was documented in a study of T-cell memory formation after mild COVID-19. With regard to this clonotype: Antigen: not known.

5'RACE primed from the constant segment yielded TCR alpha and TCR beta cDNA libraries bearing sample barcodes and UMIs. A single record per CDR3 protein comes from TCRdb applying MiXCR to the 5' RACE reads. The sample lists 100,000 or so distinct CDR3 sequences; around 10% were seen once. Germline CDR1 reads DFQATT; CDR2 reads SNEGSKA (reference sequence). The germline V and J ends were trimmed by 3 bases and 8 bases, with 19 bases remaining between them. The CDR3 loop spans 14 amino acids. Whole-study results and caveats: Contracting clones localized mainly to CM and EM when CD4+ and mainly to EMRA when CD8+.

The TCR comes from a man between 18 and 29 years old who had mild COVID-19 (a few samples of this study predate the infection). Cell type and time point are not known. Sequencing was performed on PBMCs or a T cell subset sorted from them (not recorded which). The chain employs TRBV20-1 and TRBJ1-2; D might be TRBD1 (6 bases). CDR3 residues: CSASHASGVRGYTF. The CDR3 nucleotides read TGCAGTGCTAGCCACGCGTCAGGGGTTAGGGGCTACACCTTC.